One T cell receptor (beta chain) is described in this entry. Its antigen remains unknown. This entry comes from a study of shared clonotypes between healthy human individuals. Study in general: The donor pool was made up of two women and a few men aged 18 to 49.

Broader study findings: The study drew on few donors, limiting represented genetic and exposure-history diversity.

The CDR3 is 14 amino acids. Germline CDR1 SGHRS, CDR2 YFSETQ. Unmatched junction bases numbered 7, after V lost 4 bases and J lost 7 bases. The repertoire was sequenced with immunoSEQ multiplex PCR; TCRdb's copy has only in-frame clones and lacks some. This table has some 2.1 million clones, roughly 96% appearing once. The chain is built from TRBV5-1 and TRBJ1-3; 8 nucleotides agree with TRBD1. The sequencing sample was made of naive CD4+ T cells sorted from blood. Regarding subset: CD45RA+ positively selected. This TCR derives from a man aged 18 to 35 in good health. DNA for the CDR3: TGCGCCAGCAGCCTGGGACAGGCGGATAACACCATATATTTT. Its protein is CASSLGQADNTIYF.